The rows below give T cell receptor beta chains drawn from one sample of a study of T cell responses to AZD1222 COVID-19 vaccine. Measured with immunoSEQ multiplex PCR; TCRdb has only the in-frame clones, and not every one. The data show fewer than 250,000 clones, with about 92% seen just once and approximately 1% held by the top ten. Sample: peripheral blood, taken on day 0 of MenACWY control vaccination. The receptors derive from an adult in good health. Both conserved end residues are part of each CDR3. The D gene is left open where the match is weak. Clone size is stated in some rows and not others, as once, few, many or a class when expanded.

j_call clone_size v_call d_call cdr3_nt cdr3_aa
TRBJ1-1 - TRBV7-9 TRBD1 TGTGCCAGCAGAATACAGGGGGCTGAAGCTTTCTTT CASRIQGAEAFF
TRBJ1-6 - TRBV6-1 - TGTGCCAGCAGTGAAGGGCGGGGGAGCTCCTATAATTCACCCCTCCACTTT CASSEGRGSSYNSPLHF
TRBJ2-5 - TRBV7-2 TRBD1 TGTGCCAGCAGCTTAGTGGGCAGGGGGCAGGGAGAGACCCAGTACTTC CASSLVGRGQGETQYF
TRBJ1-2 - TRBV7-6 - TGTGCGTCTAGGGACTATGGCTACACCTTC CASRDYGYTF
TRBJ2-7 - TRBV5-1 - TGCGCCAGCAGCTTGGAGACCCGCCTACTGGGGGAGCAGTACTTC CASSLETRLLGEQYF
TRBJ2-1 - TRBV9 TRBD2 TGTGCCAGCTCCCGGGGGGGAGCGGGGAGCTCCTACAATGAGCAGTTCTTC CASSRGGAGSSYNEQFF
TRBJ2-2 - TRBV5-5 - TGTGCCAGCAGCTTGTCTTGGACAGAACGGGGAACCGGGGAGCTGTTTTTT CASSLSWTERGTGELFF
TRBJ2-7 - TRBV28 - TGTGCCAGCAGAACCGCTGGGACGGAGTCTTACGAGCAGTACTTC CASRTAGTESYEQYF
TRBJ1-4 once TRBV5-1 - TGCGCCAGCAGCCCTGAACAGGCCTACAATGAAAAACTGTTTTTT CASSPEQAYNEKLFF
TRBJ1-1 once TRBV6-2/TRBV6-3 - TGTGCCAGCAGTCTGGACAGATACACTGAAGCTTTCTTT CASSLDRYTEAFF
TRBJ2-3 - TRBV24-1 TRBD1 TGTGCCACCAGTGAACCGGGACAGGGGACTGAAGGTACGCAGTATTTT CATSEPGQGTEGTQYF
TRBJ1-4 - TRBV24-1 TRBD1 TGTGCCACCAGTGATACAGGGGTGACTAATGAAAAACTGTTTTTT CATSDTGVTNEKLFF
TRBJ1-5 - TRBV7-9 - TGTGCCAGCAGCTTTGAGGGCGATTATCAGCCCCAGCATTTT CASSFEGDYQPQHF
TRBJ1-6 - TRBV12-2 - TGTGCAAGTCGCTTAGAGAGGTCGGGACAGGGAGGTTCACCCCTCCACTTT CASRLERSGQGGSPLHF
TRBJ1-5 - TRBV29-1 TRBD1 TGCAGCGTTGCGACGGACAGGGCCAGCAATCAGCCCCAGCATTTT CSVATDRASNQPQHF
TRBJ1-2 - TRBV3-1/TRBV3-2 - TGTGCCAGCAGCCCCGGGGGCGATGGCTATGGCTACACCTTC CASSPGGDGYGYTF
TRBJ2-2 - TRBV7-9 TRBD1 TGTGCCAGCAGCCCCAGGGACAGCTACACCGGGGAGCTGTTTTTT CASSPRDSYTGELFF
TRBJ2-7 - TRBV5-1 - TGCGCCAGCAGCTTAGACCCGAACCTCTCCTACGAGCAGTACTTC CASSLDPNLSYEQYF
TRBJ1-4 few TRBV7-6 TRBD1 TGTGCCAGCAGCCCCAGCCCTGGGACAGGTTTTGAAAAACTGTTTTTT CASSPSPGTGFEKLFF
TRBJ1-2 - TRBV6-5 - TGTGCCAGCACCTGGGAACAAGGGAGAGGCTACACCTTC CASTWEQGRGYTF
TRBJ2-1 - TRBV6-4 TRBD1 TGTGCCAGCAGTAGGGACAGCTCCTACAATGAGCAGTTCTTC CASSRDSSYNEQFF
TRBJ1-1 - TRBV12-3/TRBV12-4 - TGTGCCAGCAGTACCATCACAGGGCGGGGAGCTTTCTTT CASSTITGRGAFF
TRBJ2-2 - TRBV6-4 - TGTGCCAGCAGTGCGAATGGGGGAAACACCGGGGAGCTGTTTTTT CASSANGGNTGELFF
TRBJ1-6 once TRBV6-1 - TGTGCCAGCAGTGGGGAGTGGGGAGTTAAGATCAATTCACCCCTCCACTTT CASSGEWGVKINSPLHF
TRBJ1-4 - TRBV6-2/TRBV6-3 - TGTGCCAGCAGTTACTCGGGATTCAAAAATGAAAAACTGTTTTTT CASSYSGFKNEKLFF
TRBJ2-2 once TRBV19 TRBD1 TGTGCCAGTAGTATAGTGGGACAGGGGTCCGGGGAGCTGTTTTTT CASSIVGQGSGELFF
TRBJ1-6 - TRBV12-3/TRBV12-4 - TGTGCCAGCAGTTTCCCGGGAACACCCCTCCACTTT CASSFPGTPLHF
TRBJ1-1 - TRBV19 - TGTGCCAGTAGTCCTCACCCCGGGACAACTCCGAGGAACACTGAAGCTTTCTTT CASSPHPGTTPRNTEAFF
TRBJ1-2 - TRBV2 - TGTGCCACCAAAGAGGCCAACTATGGCTACACCTTC CATKEANYGYTF
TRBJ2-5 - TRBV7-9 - TGTGCCAGCAGCCCCGTCCAACGGGGACAAGAGACCCAGTACTTC CASSPVQRGQETQYF
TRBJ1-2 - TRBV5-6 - TGTGCCAGCAGCCCACGTAGGGGCCGCTATGGCTACACCTTC CASSPRRGRYGYTF
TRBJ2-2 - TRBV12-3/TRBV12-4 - TGTGCCAGCAGTCTAGGCCGGGGCGGGGAGCTGTTTTTT CASSLGRGGELFF
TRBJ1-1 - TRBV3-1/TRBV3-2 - TGTGCCAGCAGCTTAAATGGGGTACACACTGAAGCTTTCTTT CASSLNGVHTEAFF
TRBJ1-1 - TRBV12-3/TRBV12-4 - TGTGCCAGCACGACAAGTGTGAACACTGAAGCTTTCTTT CASTTSVNTEAFF
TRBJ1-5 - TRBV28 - TGTGCCAGCAAAGAACAGGGTGGAAGCAATCAGCCCCAGCATTTT CASKEQGGSNQPQHF
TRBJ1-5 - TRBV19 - TGTGCCAGTTCCCCTCAGATGCAGAGCAATCAGCCCCAGCATTTT CASSPQMQSNQPQHF
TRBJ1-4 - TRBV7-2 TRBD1 TGTGCCAGCAGTACAGGGGTTAGGGAAAAACTGTTTTTT CASSTGVREKLFF
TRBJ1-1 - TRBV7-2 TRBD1 TGTGCCAGCAGCTTAGACGGTGGGGCGCGACAGGGTGCAGCTTTCTTT CASSLDGGARQGAAFF
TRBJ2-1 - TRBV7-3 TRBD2 TGTGCCAGCAGCTTAACCGCGACTAGCGGTAGATACAATGAGCAGTTCTTC CASSLTATSGRYNEQFF
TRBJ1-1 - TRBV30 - TGTGCCTGGAGTATTAACAGTGTGAACACTGAAGCTTTCTTT CAWSINSVNTEAFF
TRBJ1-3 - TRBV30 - TGTGCCTGGACCGGCTCTGGAAACACCATATATTTT CAWTGSGNTIYF
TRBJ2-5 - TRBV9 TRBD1 TGTGCCAGCAGCGCTGGGACAGGGGGCTTCCAAGAGACCCAGTACTTC CASSAGTGGFQETQYF
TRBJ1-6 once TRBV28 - TGTGCCAGCAGTCCCTCAGAGTATAATTCACCCCTCCACTTT CASSPSEYNSPLHF
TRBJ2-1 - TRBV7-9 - TGTGCCAGCAGCCGGGGGGGGGCAGGGGGGAATGAGCAGTTCTTC CASSRGGAGGNEQFF